This T cell receptor (beta chain) was sequenced for a study of T cell repertoires in aging, cancer and after chemotherapy. TCR beta rearrangements were amplified from peripheral blood genomic DNA. TRB rearrangements spanning V, D and J were amplified using mixed TRB-A/B primers. One entry per CDR3 protein, called by TCRdb with MiXCR from the multiplex PCR reads. The table lists around 5,000 distinct CDR3 sequences, roughly 25% of them singletons, with 15% to 20% in the top ten. Trimming shortened V by 1 base and J by 0 bases, and 12 bases separated the two germline ends. The CDR3 contains 16 residues. Germline V gene lookup returns CDR1 MNHEY and CDR2 SMNVEV (reference sequence).

Sequenced sample: blood. The TCR originated in a human donor in good health. The chain carries TRBV27 and TRBJ1-1; D is uncertain. CDR3 loop: CASSLYGGRLNTEAFF. In DNA form, the CDR3 reads TGTGCCAGCAGTTTATATGGCGGAAGACTGAACACTGAAGCTTTCTTT.